Listed below are T cell receptor beta chains from one sample, sequenced in a study of OX40 agonist ivuxolimab in advanced cancers. Sequencing used immunoSEQ multiplex PCR; TCRdb keeps in-frame clones, though not all of them. Here the sample spans 50,000 or so clones, approximately 92% being singletons. The sample in question was CD4+ or CD8+ T cells sorted from blood, obtained in a trial of the OX40 agonist ivuxolimab. Every receptor here comes from an adult with an advanced solid tumor such as melanoma, head and neck, liver or kidney cancer. CDR3s include the opening cysteine and the closing phenylalanine or tryptophan.

>TRBJ1-5|TRBV11-1
CASSLGRGPNQPQHF
>TRBJ2-1|TRBV7-6
CASSLARQATYNEQFF
>TRBJ2-7|TRBV20-1
CSARETYEQYF
>TRBJ1-1|TRBV10-3
CAISESVTGGPKGAFF
>TRBJ1-1|TRBV27
CASSLFPPRVITNTEAFF
>TRBJ2-1|TRBV7-9
CASRHPSGTNYNEQFF
>TRBJ1-5|TRBV6-5
CASSLQGENQPQHF
>TRBJ2-5|TRBV6-6
CASSYGGTGIETQYF
>TRBJ1-2|TRBV4-1
CASSQVTFGGYTF
>TRBJ2-1|TRBV29-1
CSVEELFGAGGSADEQFF
>TRBJ2-7|TRBV13
CASSSDSYEQYF
>TRBJ1-1|TRBV9
CASSVIPLGGNTEAFF
>TRBJ2-2|TRBV10-3
CAISEPKFAGDKTGELFF
>TRBJ1-1|TRBV13
CASSLRQGGNTEAFF
>TRBJ2-1|TRBV7-9
CASSPPIDNEQFF
>TRBJ1-3|TRBV29-1
CSVRTGYPNTIYF